This T cell receptor (beta chain) derives from a study of cytomegalovirus exposure and HLA in healthy donors. General observations from the study: Cytomegalovirus-associated status was assigned to more than 150 TCR beta chains. Being productive about 87% or about 30% of the time was typical of most TCR beta V segments in an earlier analysis. Most TCR sequences proved rare, with some public TCRs found in many donors. It was confirmed in vitro that three of the CMV-associated chains were specific for CMV antigens.

It was with 60 Vbeta and 13 Jbeta primers that the PCR ran. Sequenced by immunoSEQ multiplex PCR; TCRdb stores in-frame clones only, minus some. The repertoire shows 70,000 to 80,000 clones; the top ten hold more than 2.5%. As concerns this clone: Its target is unknown.

Looked up from germline, CDR1 is KGHSH and CDR2 is LQKENI. Trimming cost V 5 bases and J 8 bases; bases outside gene matches: 6. The CDR3 runs to 13 residues. Input material: PBMCs. The origin of this receptor is a man aged 40-49 years in good health and CMV-seronegative. This chain joins TRBV18 and TRBJ2-1, with 7 bases matching TRBD1. The CDR3 here is CASSLSQGDEQFF. The CDR3, as DNA: TGTGCCAGCTCATTGTCCCAGGGGGATGAGCAGTTCTTC.